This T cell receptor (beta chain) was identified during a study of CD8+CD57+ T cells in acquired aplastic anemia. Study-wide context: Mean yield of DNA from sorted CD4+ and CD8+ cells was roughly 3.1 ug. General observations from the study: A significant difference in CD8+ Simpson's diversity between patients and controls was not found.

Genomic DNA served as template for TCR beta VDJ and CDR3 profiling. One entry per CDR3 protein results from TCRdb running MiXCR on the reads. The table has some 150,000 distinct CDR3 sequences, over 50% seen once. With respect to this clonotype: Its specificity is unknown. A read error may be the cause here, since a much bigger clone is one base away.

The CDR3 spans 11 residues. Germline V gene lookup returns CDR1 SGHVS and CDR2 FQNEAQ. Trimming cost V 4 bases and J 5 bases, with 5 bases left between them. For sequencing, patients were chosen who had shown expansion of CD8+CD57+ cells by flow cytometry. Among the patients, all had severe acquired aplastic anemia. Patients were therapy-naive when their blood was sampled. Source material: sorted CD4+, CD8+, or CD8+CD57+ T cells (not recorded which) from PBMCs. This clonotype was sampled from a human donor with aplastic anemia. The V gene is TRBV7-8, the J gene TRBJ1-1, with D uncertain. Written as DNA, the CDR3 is TGTGCCAGCAGCTCCCATACTGAAGCTTTCTTT. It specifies CASSSHTEAFF.